The 17 T cell receptor beta chains below all came from one sample that was sequenced in a study of response to subunit inactivated influenza vaccine. One entry per CDR3 protein results from TCRdb running MiXCR on the RT-PCR reads. The profile shows roughly 790,000 distinct CDR3 sequences, about 20% of them singletons. The material sequenced was PBMCs from blood, taken around 5 days after vaccination. These TCRs come from a man between 45 and 60 years old who received an inactivated influenza vaccine.

The chain couples TRBV24-1 to TRBJ2-1, with D possibly being TRBD1 (6 bases). The ends were cut back, 9 bases at V and 4 bases at J, with 12 bases in the middle. Germline CDR1 and CDR2: KGHDR and SFDVKD. The length of the CDR3 is 13 residues. CDR3 sequence reads: CATGGQIYNEQFF. The DNA for the CDR3 is TGTGCCACCGGGGGACAAATATACAATGAGCAGTTCTTC.

This clonotype showed up just a few times. This chain links TRBV29-1 with TRBJ2-1, with 7 bases lining up with TRBD1. CDR1 and CDR2 (germline): SQVTM, ANQGSEA. The CDR3 runs 13 residues. V was pared by 8 bases and J by 7 bases, with 11 bases of the junction left unmatched. The chain's CDR3 is CSSTGALGNEQFF. The CDR3 nucleotides are TGCAGCTCCACAGGGGCCCTGGGGAATGAGCAGTTCTTC.

The chain joins TRBV20-1 to TRBJ1-1, with D possibly TRBD1 on 5 matching bases. This CDR3 contains 12 residues. Per germline, CDR1 DFQATT and CDR2 SNEGSKA (reference sequence). Trimming took 7 bases from V and 6 from J, leaving 15 bases between them. The CDR3 bases are TGCAGTGTTCCAGACAGACCCGCTGAAGCTTTCTTT. Translating it yields CSVPDRPAEAFF.

The rearrangement joins TRBV5-1 to TRBJ1-2, with a weak D call TRBD1 (5 bases). With 3 bases removed from V and 8 bases from J, the gap between germline ends came to 20 bases. This CDR3 has 15 residues. Per the germline V gene, CDR1 is SGHRS and CDR2 is YFSETQ. The CDR3 coding sequence is TGCGCCAGCAGCTCCGGCGGGACGTTCGGTCCGGGCTACACCTTC. Protein product: CASSSGGTFGPGYTF. Filled out from reference TRBV5-1 and TRBJ1-2, the complete variable domain reads KAGVTQTPRYLIKTRGQQVTLSCSPISGHRSVSWYQQTPGQGLQFLFEYFSETQRNKGNFPGRFSGRQFSNSRSEMNVSTLELGDSALYLCASSSGGTFGPGYTFGSGTRLTVV.

This chain uses TRBV14 with TRBJ1-1; D possibly corresponds to TRBD1 (6 bases). The ends were cut back, 0 bases at V and 5 bases at J, with 13 bases in the middle. Germline CDR1 is SGHDN and CDR2 is FVKESK. This CDR3 is built from 15 residues. CDR3 sequence: CASSQDRGLGTEAFF. CDR3 nucleotides: TGTGCCAGCAGCCAAGACAGGGGTTTGGGAACTGAAGCTTTCTTT.

V is TRBV24-1 and J is TRBJ1-1; 8 bases map to TRBD1. This CDR3 is built from 16 residues. J gave up 12 bases and V 2 bases, and 16 bases lay outside the gene matches. The germline V gene has CDR1 KGHDR and CDR2 SFDVKD. The CDR3 DNA is TGTGCCACCAGTGATTACTCAGGACCGGGACAGGAAGATACTTTCTTT. It yields the protein CATSDYSGPGQEDTFF.

The chain couples TRBV6-1 to TRBJ1-2; 7 bases agree with TRBD1. V was pared by 0 bases and J by 2 bases, with 3 bases of the junction left unmatched. Germline values: CDR1 MNHNS, CDR2 SASEGT. CDR3 length equals 15 residues. The CDR3 protein is CASSEAWDSNYGYTF. CDR3 in DNA: TGTGCCAGCAGTGAAGCGTGGGACAGCAACTATGGCTACACCTTC.

V usage is TRBV25-1 and J usage is TRBJ2-5; D is possibly TRBD2 (6 bases). Germline V lookup: CDR1 MGHDK, CDR2 SYGVNS. The V end was cut by 8 bases, the J end by 4 bases, with 26 bases between. The CDR3 spans 17 residues. CDR3 DNA: TGTGCCAGCGGGAGGAGGGACGACGTTACAAAGGGAGAGACCCAGTACTTC. This codes for CASGRRDDVTKGETQYF.

Concerning this clonotype: The junction differs from germline at one of its ends, possibly a read error. This sequence joins TRBV12-3 or TRBV12-4 and TRBJ2-5, with 11 bases identical to TRBD2. The CDR3 covers 16 residues. This CDR3 reads CASNLVGLAEKDTQYF. DNA of the CDR3: TGTGCCAGCAACCTCGTGGGACTAGCGGAAAAAGATACCCAGTACTTC.

The chain carries TRBV3-1 and TRBJ2-2; D unresolved. Trimming shortened V by 8 bases and J by 6 bases, and 13 bases separated the two germline ends. Germline loops: CDR1 LGHDT, CDR2 YNNKEL (reference sequence). CDR3 length equals 13 residues. In DNA form, the CDR3 reads TGTGCCAGCCGATACATGGGGTCCGGGGAGCTGTTTTTT. Residues: CASRYMGSGELFF.

This clonotype has just a few counts. CDR3: CASSHGTNNEQFF. The CDR3 DNA follows: TGCGCCAGCAGCCATGGGACCAACAATGAGCAGTTCTTC. V gene TRBV5-1 combines with J gene TRBJ2-1; perhaps D is TRBD1 or TRBD2 (5 bases each). V lost 4 bases and J 5 bases, leaving 10 bases between the germline ends. The CDR3 length is 13 residues. In germline, CDR1 is SGHRS, CDR2 YFSETQ.

This clonotype was recorded many times. CDR3 residues: CGGSPSSGANVLTF. The CDR3 coding sequence is TGTGGGGGGTCGCCCTCCTCTGGGGCCAACGTCCTGACTTTC. V is TRBV30 and J is TRBJ2-6; D is possibly TRBD1 or TRBD2 (5 bases each). The germline V gene has CDR1 GTSNPN and CDR2 SVGIG (reference sequence). The CDR3 is 14 amino acids.

Only a few counts were recorded for this clonotype. The rearrangement joins TRBV12-3 or TRBV12-4 to TRBJ1-6, with D uncertain. The CDR3 length is 14 residues. V lost 0 bases to trimming and J lost 8 bases, with 8 bases between them. This CDR3 is CASSLAGFDSPLHF. The CDR3 DNA reads as TGTGCCAGCAGTTTAGCAGGGTTTGATTCACCCCTCCACTTT.

The chain uses TRBV4-1 and TRBJ1-3; a possible D gene is TRBD1 (6 bases). The germline V gene encodes CDR1 MGHRA and CDR2 YSYEKL. The CDR3 is made up of 15 amino acids. V was clipped by 0 bases and J by 7 bases, with 13 bases between them. The CDR3 loop reads CASSQEVGTRNTIYF. The CDR3 DNA is TGCGCCAGCAGCCAAGAAGTCGGGACAAGGAACACCATATATTTT.

The chain combines TRBV10-3 with TRBJ2-1, with 9 bases that match TRBD1. J lost 5 bases, V lost 3 bases, and 11 bases had no gene match. Germline loops: CDR1 ENHRY, CDR2 SYGVKD. The CDR3 contains 17 residues. CDR3 nucleotides: TGTGCCATCAGTGATTCGTTCACAGGGGGCAGGAACAATGAGCAGTTCTTC. Translated: CAISDSFTGGRNNEQFF.

CDR3 amino acids: CASSPGDQETQYF. In nucleotides, the CDR3 is TGTGCCAGCAGCCCCGGTGACCAAGAGACCCAGTACTTC. The chain combines TRBV5-4 with TRBJ2-5; D remains ambiguous. Germline V gene lookup returns CDR1 SGHNT and CDR2 YYREEE (reference sequence). The CDR3 spans 13 residues. V lost 4 bases to trimming and J lost 0 bases, with 7 bases between them.

This clonotype was found a few times. The rearrangement links TRBV19 to TRBJ1-2; D unresolved. Per the germline V gene, CDR1 is LNHDA and CDR2 is SQIVND (reference sequence). The CDR3 extends over 13 amino acids. The V end was cut by 0 bases, the J end by 1 base, with 3 bases between. The CDR3 is CASSIDSNYGYTF. As DNA, the CDR3 is TGTGCCAGTAGTATAGACAGTAACTATGGCTACACCTTC. Supplemented by reference TRBV19 and TRBJ1-2, the full variable domain reads DGGITQSPKYLFRKEGQNVTLSCEQNLNHDAMYWYRQDPGQGLRLIYYSQIVNDFQKGDIAEGYSVSREKKESFPLTVTSAQKNPTAFYLCASSIDSNYGYTFGSGTRLTVV.